This T cell receptor beta chain was recovered during a study of T cell responses to AZD1222 COVID-19 vaccine. Study conclusions and caveats: Researchers report vaccine-associated CD4 TCRs spanning spike, with dominance at 160-218 and 743-854.

Germline values: CDR1 LGHNT, CDR2 FRNRAP. V lost 2 bases to trimming and J lost 3 bases; unmatched junction nucleotides: 4. The CDR3 extends over 15 amino acids. On this clone: Its antigen is unknown.

TCRdb keeps only in-frame clones here, not all; method: immunoSEQ multiplex PCR. The sample consists of 150,000 to 200,000 clones, roughly 92% of them appearing once. Sequenced here: peripheral blood, sampled on day 0 of AZD1222 vaccination. The V call is TRBV12-5, the J call TRBJ2-3, with 8 bases fitting TRBD2. The receptor was isolated from an adult in good health. The CDR3 protein is CASGLYAGGTDTQYF. The CDR3 DNA reads as TGTGCTAGTGGTTTGTACGCGGGGGGAACAGATACGCAGTATTTT.